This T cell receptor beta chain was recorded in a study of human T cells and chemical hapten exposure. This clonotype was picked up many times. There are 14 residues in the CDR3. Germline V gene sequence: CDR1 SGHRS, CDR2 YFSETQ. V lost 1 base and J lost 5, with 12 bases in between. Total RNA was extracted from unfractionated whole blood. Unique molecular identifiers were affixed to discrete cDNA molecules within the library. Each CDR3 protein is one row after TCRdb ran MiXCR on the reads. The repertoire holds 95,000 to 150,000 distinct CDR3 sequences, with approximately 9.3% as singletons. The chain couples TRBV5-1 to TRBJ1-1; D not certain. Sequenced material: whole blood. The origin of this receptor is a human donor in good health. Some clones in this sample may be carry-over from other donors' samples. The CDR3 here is CASSLWSGGTEAFF. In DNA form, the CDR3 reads TGCGCCAGCAGCTTGTGGTCAGGAGGTACTGAAGCTTTCTTT.